One TCR beta chain is described in this entry. Antigen: not known. These data belong to a study of cytomegalovirus exposure and HLA in healthy donors. Use of 60 Vbeta and 13 Jbeta primers characterized the PCR. This table comes from immunoSEQ multiplex PCR, and its TCRdb copy is limited to in-frame clones, with some not included. There are about 100,000 clones in the sample; around three quarters occur only once, and under 5% lies in the top ten. Overall study findings and caveats: Highest at DRB1 and lowest at HLA-C, TCR association rates differed among HLA loci in a later analysis.

The CDR3 has 14 amino acids. The germline V and J ends were trimmed by 5 bases and 4 bases, with 14 bases remaining between them. CDR1 is MNHEY, CDR2 SVGAGI, per germline. The study sampled nominally healthy donors, though unrecorded immune exposures were likely. The origin of this receptor is a female donor in good health and CMV-seropositive. The V gene is TRBV6-5, the J gene TRBJ2-5; a possible D gene is TRBD2 (6 bases). The sample consisted of PBMCs. In DNA, the CDR3 is TGTGCCAGCAGTCTCCGACGGGGGAGAGAGACCCAGTACTTC. Translating it yields CASSLRRGRETQYF.